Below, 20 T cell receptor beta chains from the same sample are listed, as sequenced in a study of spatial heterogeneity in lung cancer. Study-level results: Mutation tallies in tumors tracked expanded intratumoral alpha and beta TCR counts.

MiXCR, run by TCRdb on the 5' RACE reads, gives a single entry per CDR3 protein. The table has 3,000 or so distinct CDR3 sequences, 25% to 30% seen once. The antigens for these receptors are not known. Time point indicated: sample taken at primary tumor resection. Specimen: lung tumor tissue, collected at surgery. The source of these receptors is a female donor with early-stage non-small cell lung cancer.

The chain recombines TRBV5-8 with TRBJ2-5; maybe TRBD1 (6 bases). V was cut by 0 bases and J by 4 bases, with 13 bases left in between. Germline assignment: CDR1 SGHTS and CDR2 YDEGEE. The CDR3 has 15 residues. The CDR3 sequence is CASSLAGDYRETQYF. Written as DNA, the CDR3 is TGTGCCAGCAGCTTGGCAGGGGATTACAGAGAGACCCAGTACTTC.

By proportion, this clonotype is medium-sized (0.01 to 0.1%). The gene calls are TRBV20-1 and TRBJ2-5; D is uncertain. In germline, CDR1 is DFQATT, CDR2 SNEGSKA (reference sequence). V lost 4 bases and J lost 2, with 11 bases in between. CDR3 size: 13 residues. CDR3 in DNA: TGCAGTGCTACAGGTTCAGTACAAGAGACCCAGTACTTC. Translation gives CSATGSVQETQYF.

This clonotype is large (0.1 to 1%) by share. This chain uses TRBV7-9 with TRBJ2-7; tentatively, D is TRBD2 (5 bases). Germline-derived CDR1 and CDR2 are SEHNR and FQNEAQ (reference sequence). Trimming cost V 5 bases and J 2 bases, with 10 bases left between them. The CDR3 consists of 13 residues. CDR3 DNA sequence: TGTGCCAGCAGCCCGGGGTATCCCTACGAGCAGTACTTC. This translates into CASSPGYPYEQYF.

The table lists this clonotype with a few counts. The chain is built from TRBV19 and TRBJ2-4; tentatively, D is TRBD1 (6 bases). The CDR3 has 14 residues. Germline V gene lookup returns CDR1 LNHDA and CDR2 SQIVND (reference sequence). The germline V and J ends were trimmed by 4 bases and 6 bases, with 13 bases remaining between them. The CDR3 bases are TGTGCCAGTAGTAACCCTGGACAGATAAACATTCAGTACTTC. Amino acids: CASSNPGQINIQYF.

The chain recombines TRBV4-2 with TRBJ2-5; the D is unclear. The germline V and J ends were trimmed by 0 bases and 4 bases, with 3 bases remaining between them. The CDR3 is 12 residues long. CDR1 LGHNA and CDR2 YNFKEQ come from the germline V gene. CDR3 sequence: CASSQDLETQYF. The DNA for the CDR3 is TGTGCCAGCAGCCAAGATCTAGAGACCCAGTACTTC.

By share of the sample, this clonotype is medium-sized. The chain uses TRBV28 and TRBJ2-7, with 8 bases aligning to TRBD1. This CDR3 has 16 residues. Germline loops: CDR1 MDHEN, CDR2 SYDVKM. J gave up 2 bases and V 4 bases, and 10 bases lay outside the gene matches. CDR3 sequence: CASSSKRQGATYEQYF. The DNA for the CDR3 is TGTGCCAGCAGTTCGAAACGTCAGGGGGCCACCTACGAGCAGTACTTC.

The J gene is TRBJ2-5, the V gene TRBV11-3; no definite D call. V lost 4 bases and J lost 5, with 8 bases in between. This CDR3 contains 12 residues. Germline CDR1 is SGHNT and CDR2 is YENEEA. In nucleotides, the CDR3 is TGTGCCAGCAGCTCGGCCTATGAGACCCAGTACTTC. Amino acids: CASSSAYETQYF.

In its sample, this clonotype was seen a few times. The CDR3 loop reads CASSSVGAKNIQYF. CDR3 coding DNA: TGTGCCAGCAGCTCCGTAGGAGCCAAAAACATTCAGTACTTC. V gene TRBV7-9 combines with J gene TRBJ2-4; unclear D gene. Germline V gene lookup returns CDR1 SEHNR and CDR2 FQNEAQ (reference sequence). The CDR3 is 14 amino acids. Between the trimmed V and J ends, which lost 4 bases and 0 bases, there was a span of 7 bases.

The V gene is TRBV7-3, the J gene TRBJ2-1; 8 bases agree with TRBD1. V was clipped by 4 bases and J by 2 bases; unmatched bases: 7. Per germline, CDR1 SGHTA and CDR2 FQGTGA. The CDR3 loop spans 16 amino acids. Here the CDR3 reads CASSSQGQGTYNEQFF. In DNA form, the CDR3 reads TGTGCCAGCAGCTCCCAAGGACAGGGTACCTACAATGAGCAGTTCTTC.

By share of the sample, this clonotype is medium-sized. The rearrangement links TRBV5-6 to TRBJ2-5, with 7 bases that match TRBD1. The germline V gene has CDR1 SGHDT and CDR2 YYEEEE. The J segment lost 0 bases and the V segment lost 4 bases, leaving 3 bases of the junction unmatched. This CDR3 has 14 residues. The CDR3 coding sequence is TGTGCCAGCAGCCCAGGGACAGACCAAGAGACCCAGTACTTC. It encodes CASSPGTDQETQYF. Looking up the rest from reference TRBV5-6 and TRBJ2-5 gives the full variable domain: DAGVTQSPTHLIKTRGQQVTLRCSPKSGHDTVSWYQQALGQGPQFIFQYYEEEERQRGNFPDRFSGHQFPNYSSELNVNALLLGDSALYLCASSPGTDQETQYFGPGTRLLVL.

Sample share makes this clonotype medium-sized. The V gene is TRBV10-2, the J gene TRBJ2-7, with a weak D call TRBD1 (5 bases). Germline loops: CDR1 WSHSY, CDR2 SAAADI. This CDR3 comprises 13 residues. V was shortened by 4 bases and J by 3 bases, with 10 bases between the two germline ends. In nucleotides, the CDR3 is TGCGCCAGCAGTGTCTCCCAGGGCTACGAGCAGTACTTC. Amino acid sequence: CASSVSQGYEQYF.

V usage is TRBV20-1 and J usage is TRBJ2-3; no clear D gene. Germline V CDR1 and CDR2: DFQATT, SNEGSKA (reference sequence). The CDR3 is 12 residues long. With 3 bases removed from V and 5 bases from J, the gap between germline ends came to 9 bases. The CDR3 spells CSARVVVDTQYF. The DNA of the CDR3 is TGCAGTGCTAGGGTCGTAGTAGATACGCAGTATTTT.

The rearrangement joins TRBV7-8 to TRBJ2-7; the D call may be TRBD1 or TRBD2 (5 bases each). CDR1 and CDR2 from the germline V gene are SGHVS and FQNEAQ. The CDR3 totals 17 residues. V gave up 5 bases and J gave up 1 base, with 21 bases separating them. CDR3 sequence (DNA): TGTGCCAGCAGCGGCCGGGACGGAGTTTCGGTATCCTACGAGCAGTACTTC. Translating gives CASSGRDGVSVSYEQYF.

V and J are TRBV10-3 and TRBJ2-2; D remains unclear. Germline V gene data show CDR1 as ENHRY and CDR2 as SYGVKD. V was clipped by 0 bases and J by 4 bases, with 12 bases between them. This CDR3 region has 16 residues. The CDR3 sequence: CAISESGRSSTGELFF. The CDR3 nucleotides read TGTGCCATCAGTGAGTCGGGCAGATCGAGCACCGGGGAGCTGTTTTTT.

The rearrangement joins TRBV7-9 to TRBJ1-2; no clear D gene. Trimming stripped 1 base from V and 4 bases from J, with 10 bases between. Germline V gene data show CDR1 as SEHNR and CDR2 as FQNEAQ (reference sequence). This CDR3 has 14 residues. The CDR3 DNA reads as TGTGCCAGCAGCTTAGTTCTTTTGAGCTATGGCTACACCTTC. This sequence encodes CASSLVLLSYGYTF. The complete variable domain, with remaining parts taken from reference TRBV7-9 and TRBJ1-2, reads DTGVSQNPRHKITKRGQNVTFRCDPISEHNRLYWYRQTLGQGPEFLTYFQNEAQLEKSRLLSDRFSAERPKGSFSTLEIQRTEQGDSAMYLCASSLVLLSYGYTFGSGTRLTVV.

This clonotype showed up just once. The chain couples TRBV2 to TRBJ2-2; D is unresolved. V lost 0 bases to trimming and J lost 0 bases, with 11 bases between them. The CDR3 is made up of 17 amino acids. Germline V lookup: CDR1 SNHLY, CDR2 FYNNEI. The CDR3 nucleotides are TGTGCCAGCAGTGAAGCGGGATCTGCAACGAACACCGGGGAGCTGTTTTTT. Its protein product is CASSEAGSATNTGELFF.

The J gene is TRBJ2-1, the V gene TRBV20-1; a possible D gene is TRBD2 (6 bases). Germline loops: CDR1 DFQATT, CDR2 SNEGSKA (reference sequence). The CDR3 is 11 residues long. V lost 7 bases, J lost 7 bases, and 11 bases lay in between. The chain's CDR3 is CSGRGINEQFF. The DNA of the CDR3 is TGCAGTGGGCGCGGGATAAATGAGCAGTTCTTC.

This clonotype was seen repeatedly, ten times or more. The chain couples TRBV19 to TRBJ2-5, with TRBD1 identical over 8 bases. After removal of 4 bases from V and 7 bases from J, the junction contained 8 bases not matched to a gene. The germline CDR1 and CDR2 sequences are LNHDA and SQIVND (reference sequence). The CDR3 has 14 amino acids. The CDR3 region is CASSTPGQGGTQYF. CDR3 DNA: TGTGCCAGTAGTACCCCCGGACAGGGAGGGACCCAGTACTTC. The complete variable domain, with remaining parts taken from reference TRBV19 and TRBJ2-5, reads DGGITQSPKYLFRKEGQNVTLSCEQNLNHDAMYWYRQDPGQGLRLIYYSQIVNDFQKGDIAEGYSVSREKKESFPLTVTSAQKNPTAFYLCASSTPGQGGTQYFGPGTRLLVL.

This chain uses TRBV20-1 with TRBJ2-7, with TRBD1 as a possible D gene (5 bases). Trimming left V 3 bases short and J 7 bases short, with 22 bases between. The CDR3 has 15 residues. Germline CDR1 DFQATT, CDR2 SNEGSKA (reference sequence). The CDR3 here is CSASSPFGRVGEQYF. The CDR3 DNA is TGCAGTGCTAGCTCCCCCTTTGGCAGGGTAGGAGAGCAGTACTTC.

In DNA form, the CDR3 reads TGTGCCAGCAGTTTAAGGGGGGCGGAGTATGGCTACACCTTC. This gives the protein CASSLRGAEYGYTF. The chain combines TRBV12-3 or TRBV12-4 with TRBJ1-2; the D gene is possibly TRBD1 (6 bases). This CDR3 has 14 residues. Trimming cost V 2 bases and J 5 bases, with 12 bases left between them.